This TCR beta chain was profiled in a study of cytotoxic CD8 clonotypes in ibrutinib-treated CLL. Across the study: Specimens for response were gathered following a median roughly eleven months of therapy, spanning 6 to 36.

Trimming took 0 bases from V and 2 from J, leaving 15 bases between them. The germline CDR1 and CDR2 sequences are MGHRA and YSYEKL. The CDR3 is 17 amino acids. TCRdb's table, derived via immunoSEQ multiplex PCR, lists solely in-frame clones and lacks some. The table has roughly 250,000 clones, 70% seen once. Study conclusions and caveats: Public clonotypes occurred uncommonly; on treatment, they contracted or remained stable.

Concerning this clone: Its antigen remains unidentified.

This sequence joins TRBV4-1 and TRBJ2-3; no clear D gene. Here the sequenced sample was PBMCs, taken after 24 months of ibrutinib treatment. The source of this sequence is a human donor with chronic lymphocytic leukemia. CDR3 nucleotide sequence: TGCGCCAGCAGCCAAGAGGAACGTAGGCCGGACACAGATACGCAGTATTTT. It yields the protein CASSQEERRPDTDTQYF.